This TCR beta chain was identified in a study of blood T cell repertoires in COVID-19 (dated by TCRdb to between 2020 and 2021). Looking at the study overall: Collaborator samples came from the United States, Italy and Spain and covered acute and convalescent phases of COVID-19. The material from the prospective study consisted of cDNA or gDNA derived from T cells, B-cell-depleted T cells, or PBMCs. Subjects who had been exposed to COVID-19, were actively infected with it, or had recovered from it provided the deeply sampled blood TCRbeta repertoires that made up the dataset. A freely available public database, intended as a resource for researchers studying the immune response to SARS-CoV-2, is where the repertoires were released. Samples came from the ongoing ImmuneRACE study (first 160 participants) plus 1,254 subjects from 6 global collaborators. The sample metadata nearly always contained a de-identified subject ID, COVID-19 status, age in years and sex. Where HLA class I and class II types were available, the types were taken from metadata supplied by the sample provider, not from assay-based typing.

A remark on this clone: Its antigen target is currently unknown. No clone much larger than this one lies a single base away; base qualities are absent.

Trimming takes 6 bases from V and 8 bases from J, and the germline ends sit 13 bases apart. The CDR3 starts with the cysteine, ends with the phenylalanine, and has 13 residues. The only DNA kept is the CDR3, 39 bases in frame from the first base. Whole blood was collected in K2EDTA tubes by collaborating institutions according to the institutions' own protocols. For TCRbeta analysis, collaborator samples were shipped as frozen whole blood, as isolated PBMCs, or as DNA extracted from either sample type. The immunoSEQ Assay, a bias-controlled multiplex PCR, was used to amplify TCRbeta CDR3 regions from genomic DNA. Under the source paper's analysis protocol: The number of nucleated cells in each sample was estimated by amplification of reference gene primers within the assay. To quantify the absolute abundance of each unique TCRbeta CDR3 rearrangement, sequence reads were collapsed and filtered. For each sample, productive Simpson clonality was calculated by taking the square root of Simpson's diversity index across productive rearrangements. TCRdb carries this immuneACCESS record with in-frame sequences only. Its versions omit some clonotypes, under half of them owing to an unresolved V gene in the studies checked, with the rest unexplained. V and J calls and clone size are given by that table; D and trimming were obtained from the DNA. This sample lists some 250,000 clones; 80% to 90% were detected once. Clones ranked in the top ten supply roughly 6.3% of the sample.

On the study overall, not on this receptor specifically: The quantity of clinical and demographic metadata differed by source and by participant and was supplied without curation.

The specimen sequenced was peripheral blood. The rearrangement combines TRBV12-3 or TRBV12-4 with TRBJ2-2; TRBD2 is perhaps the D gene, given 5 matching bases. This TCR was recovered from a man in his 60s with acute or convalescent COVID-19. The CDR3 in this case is CASRAPGKGELFF. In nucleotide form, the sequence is TGTGCCAGCAGGGCTCCGGGGAAAGGGGAGCTGTTTTTT.